This TCR beta chain was captured in a study of OX40 agonist ivuxolimab in advanced cancers. Study information: Of mixed ages from about 23 to 79 and averaging roughly 60 years, the group was 65% to 85% male.

Blood specimens came from baseline, cycle 4 day 1, and cycle 7 day 1. The CDR3 extends over 14 amino acids. V shed 0 bases, J shed 2 bases, and the junction held 1 base outside the gene matches. Per the germline V gene, CDR1 is SQVTM and CDR2 is ANQGSEA. Method: immunoSEQ multiplex PCR; TCRdb's copy keeps in-frame clones and lacks some. Of 57,000 or so clones in the sample, around 83% were seen once. This material consisted of CD4+ or CD8+ T cells sorted from blood, taken in a trial of the OX40 agonist ivuxolimab. This TCR was recovered from an adult with an advanced solid tumor such as melanoma, head and neck, liver or kidney cancer. The genes are TRBV29-1 and TRBJ1-2; 9 bases match TRBD1. The CDR3 sequence: CSVEEGTGNYGYTF. Written as DNA, the CDR3 is TGCAGCGTTGAAGAGGGGACAGGGAACTATGGCTACACCTTC.